This is a list of T cell receptor beta chains from one sample in a study of PD-1 blockade in classical Hodgkin lymphoma. Using immunoSEQ multiplex PCR, the repertoire was profiled, and TCRdb retains in-frame clones only, with some absent. The sample holds some 2,900 clones, more than 80% seen once. This material consisted of CD8+ T cells from blood, taken before the fourth cycle of nivolumab. The source is a human donor with classical Hodgkin lymphoma. Both conserved end residues are part of each CDR3. D genes are given only for firm matches. Where a row states a size, it is once, few, many or the class of an expanded clone; other rows omit it.

.	TRBV7-8	TRBJ2-1	.	TGTGCCAGCAGCTTAGACTGGGGTGGTGAGCAGTTCTTC	CASSLDWGGEQFF
medium-sized	TRBV5-1	TRBJ2-3	TRBD1	TGCGCCAGCAGCTTGGTCCCCAACGGGGGACAGGCGGGCACAGATACGCAGTATTTT	CASSLVPNGGQAGTDTQYF
.	TRBV5-1	TRBJ1-5	.	TGCGCCAGCAGCACCGGGACGGCTCAGCCCCAGCATTTT	CASSTGTAQPQHF
once	TRBV7-6	TRBJ1-6	TRBD1	TGTGCCAGCAGCTTAGCACCCGGGACAGGGGGTTCACCCCTCCACTTT	CASSLAPGTGGSPLHF
.	TRBV9	TRBJ2-1	TRBD1	TGTGCCAGCAGCGTCGGGACAGACTACAATGAGCAGTTCTTC	CASSVGTDYNEQFF
once	TRBV27	TRBJ2-7	TRBD1	TGTGCCAGCAGTTCCGGAAGACAGGGGGCCTACGAGCAGTACTTC	CASSSGRQGAYEQYF
.	TRBV30	TRBJ2-5	.	TGTGCCTGGAGTGCCACCCCTAAGACCCAGTACTTC	CAWSATPKTQYF
.	TRBV25-1	TRBJ2-7	.	TGTGCCAGCAGTTGGGCCAGCTCCTACGAGCAGTACTTC	CASSWASSYEQYF
.	TRBV4-1	TRBJ2-7	TRBD1	TGCGCCAGCAGCCAAGTTCCGGGACAGGGGGCCTACGAGCAGTACTTC	CASSQVPGQGAYEQYF
.	TRBV6-1	TRBJ1-2	TRBD1	TGTGCCAGCAGTGAAACAGGGGGCTATGGCTACACCTTC	CASSETGGYGYTF
.	TRBV9	TRBJ2-5	.	TGTGCCAGCAGCGTAGAAGGATCGGAGACCCAGTACTTC	CASSVEGSETQYF
.	TRBV11-1	TRBJ2-7	.	TGTGCCAGCAGCTTGCCACGGCAGGGGTACTCCTACGAGCAGTACTTC	CASSLPRQGYSYEQYF